This T cell receptor (beta chain) originates from a study of CD8+ T cells in alopecia areata listed by TCRdb under 2018. Regarding the complete study: The treated patients, all with moderate-to-severe alopecia areata, were enrolled in an open-label pilot trial of oral tofacitinib given at 5 to 10 mg twice daily. Human TCRbeta sequencing covered scalp tissue and sorted CD4+ and CD8+ peripheral blood T cells from patchy and totalis/universalis alopecia areata patients and healthy controls. Scalp clonality was compared across normal scalp (n=4), patchy alopecia areata scalp (n=8), and alopecia totalis/universalis scalp (n=8). The RNA source kit depended on sample type: the PAXgene miRNA kit for fixed scalp, the miRNeasy kit for PBMCs, and the RNeasy kit for mouse skin. Biopsies were taken from tofacitinib-treated patients at baseline and at 4 and 24 weeks of treatment, and a later scalp biopsy was taken in several of the tofacitinib-treated patients. Tofacitinib was given for 6 to 18 months, followed by 6 months of follow-up off drug to assess delayed response and recurrence. To study T cell clonal expansion in alopecia areata, the researchers applied high-throughput TCRbeta sequencing to both the C3H/HeJ mouse model and human patients. TCRbeta CDR3 regions were amplified by immunoSEQ multiplex PCR using 35 Vbeta forward and 13 Jbeta reverse primers. For the treated patients, the SALT score, which quantifies what percentage of scalp surface area is affected, served as the measure of disease severity. The research as a whole found: Many expanded lesional clones were found to persist in scalp and blood during tofacitinib treatment, and relapse after treatment cessation may be partly explained by this persistence. Because the treated cohort was small and included a single nonresponder, larger studies are needed to assess links between baseline CD8+ expansion and response. Compared with normal scalp, lesional scalp had higher clonality and more expanded CD8+ clones, particularly in alopecia totalis/universalis, a pattern that suggests antigenic drive. TCR sequences shared between patients were less clear than in mice, possibly partly because of HLA diversity in the patient population. Unlike mouse skin, where gammadelta T cells dominate, normal human skin contains resident alphabeta T cells that get sequenced too, which complicates analysis of the scalp TCR repertoire. Tofacitinib significantly decreased scalp clonality and the number of expanded CD8+ clones among the top 100 scalp clones.

The V end gives up 5 bases and the J end 6 bases, leaving 5 bases in the junction not matched to a gene. The germline V gene (reference sequence) gives CDR1 as MNHEY and CDR2 as SMNVEV. The CDR3 covers 14 residues, taking in both the cysteine and the phenylalanine. CDR3 DNA is the only sequence kept; it has 42 bases, read in frame from the first base. Libraries came from the immunoSEQ multiplex PCR assay. RNA was extracted from all samples and reverse transcribed into cDNA as template for TCR sequencing. SuperScript III was used to make first-strand cDNA, primed with a 2:1 mix of oligo-dT and random hexamers. A synthetic immune receptor repertoire was used to assess amplification bias, and residual bias was removed computationally. The paper's data handling went like this. Raw reads were preprocessed to remove errors, and CDR3 was defined according to IMGT conventions as the region from the conserved cysteine to phenylalanine. To get clonality, Shannon entropy was normalized by log2 of the number of productive unique TCRs and the result was subtracted from 1. Whether each scalp clone was CD4 or CD8 was inferred by checking scalp TCRbeta sequences against the CD4 and CD8 repertoires from sorted blood. The immuneACCESS repertoire file appears here via TCRdb, limited to in-frame rearrangements. These files lack a portion of the clones; in checked studies, under half of the deficit traces to unresolved V genes, and the cause of the others is not known. For V, J and clone size, that table is used; D and trimming come from the DNA. Within this sample are 90,000 to 100,000 clones, with roughly two thirds of them counted one time only. The ten top clones hold 15% to 17% of the sample.

The table lists this clone with a few counts. The antigen this receptor binds is unknown. No base-level quality is on record; no much larger clone is a single base apart. Taken with the paper, the label for time point translates to: around 4 weeks on oral tofacitinib. The sample's treatment or condition label, decoded: oral pan-JAK inhibitor, 5-10 mg twice daily. Peripheral blood and lesional scalp punch biopsies were obtained from patients with alopecia areata. PBMCs were isolated by density centrifugation and stained for CD3, CD4 and CD8, and CD4+ and CD8+ T cells were sorted on a FACSAria. The rearranged segments are TRBV27 and TRBJ1-5; TRBD1 fits 9 bases in the junction. This receptor was identified in a human donor with alopecia areata. The sample consisted of CD8+ T cells sorted from blood, taken at week 4, from a patient treated with tofacitinib. Here is the DNA: TGTGCCAGCAGTGCCGGACAGGGGAGTCAGCCCCAGCATTTT. Its protein is CASSAGQGSQPQHF.